This T cell receptor (beta chain) was documented in a study of T cells after yellow fever vaccination. This clonotype turned up a few times. V dropped 4 bases and J dropped 3 bases, with 12 bases sitting between them. This CDR3 comprises 15 residues. Germline loops: CDR1 SGHAT, CDR2 FQNNGV. TCRdb itself ran the 5' RACE reads through MiXCR, one entry per CDR3 protein. The data show about 130,000 distinct CDR3 sequences, over 8% seen once. This TCR came from a man between 18 and 29 years old who received the YFV17D yellow fever vaccine. V usage is TRBV11-2 and J usage is TRBJ2-2; D possibly matches TRBD1 or TRBD2 (5 bases each). Material: CD8+ T cells sorted from PBMCs, obtained on the day of the yellow fever booster vaccination. CDR3 nucleotides: TGTGCCAGCAGCTCCCCGGGGCCACACACCGGGGAGCTGTTTTTT. This encodes CASSSPGPHTGELFF.